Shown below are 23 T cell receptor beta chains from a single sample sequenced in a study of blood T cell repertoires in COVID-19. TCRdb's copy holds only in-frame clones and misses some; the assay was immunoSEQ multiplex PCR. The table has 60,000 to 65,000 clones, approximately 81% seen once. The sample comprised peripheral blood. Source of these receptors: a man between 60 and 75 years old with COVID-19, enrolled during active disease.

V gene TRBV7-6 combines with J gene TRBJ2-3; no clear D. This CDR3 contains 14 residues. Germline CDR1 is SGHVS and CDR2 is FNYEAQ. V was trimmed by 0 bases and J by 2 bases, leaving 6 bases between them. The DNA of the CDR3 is TGTGCCAGCAGCTTAGCGTTAGCCACAGATACGCAGTATTTT. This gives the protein CASSLALATDTQYF.

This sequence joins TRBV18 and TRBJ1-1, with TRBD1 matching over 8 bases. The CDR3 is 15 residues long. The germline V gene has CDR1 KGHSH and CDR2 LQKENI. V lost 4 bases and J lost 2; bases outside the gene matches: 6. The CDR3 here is CASSLGQGPNTEAFF. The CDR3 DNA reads TGTGCCAGCTCACTTGGACAGGGCCCCAACACTGAAGCTTTCTTT.

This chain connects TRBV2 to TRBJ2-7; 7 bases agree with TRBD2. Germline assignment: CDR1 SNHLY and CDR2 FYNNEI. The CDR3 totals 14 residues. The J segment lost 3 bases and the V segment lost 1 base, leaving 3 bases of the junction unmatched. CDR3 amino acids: CASSEVGGGYEQYF. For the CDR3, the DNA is TGTGCCAGCAGTGAAGTGGGGGGGGGCTACGAGCAGTACTTC.

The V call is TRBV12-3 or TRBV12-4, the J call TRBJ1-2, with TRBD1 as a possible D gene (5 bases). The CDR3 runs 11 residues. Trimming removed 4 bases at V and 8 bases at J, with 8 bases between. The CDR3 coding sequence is TGTGCCAGCAGTTGGGGGGACGGCTACACCTTC. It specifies CASSWGDGYTF.

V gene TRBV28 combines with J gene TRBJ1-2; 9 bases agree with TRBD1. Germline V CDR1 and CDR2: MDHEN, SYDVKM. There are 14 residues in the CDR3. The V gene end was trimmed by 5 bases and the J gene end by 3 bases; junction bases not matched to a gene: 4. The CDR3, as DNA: TGTGCCAGCAGTGTCGACAGGGGGGACTATGGCTACACCTTC. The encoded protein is CASSVDRGDYGYTF.

The CDR3 sequence: CASSESTVQLTQYF. CDR3 DNA: TGTGCCAGCAGTGAATCAACGGTTCAACTGACCCAGTACTTC. The V call is TRBV2, the J call TRBJ2-5; D unresolved. The germline gives CDR1 SNHLY, CDR2 FYNNEI. The CDR3 consists of 14 residues. The V end lost 2 bases, the J end lost 7 bases, and 14 bases lay between the germline ends.

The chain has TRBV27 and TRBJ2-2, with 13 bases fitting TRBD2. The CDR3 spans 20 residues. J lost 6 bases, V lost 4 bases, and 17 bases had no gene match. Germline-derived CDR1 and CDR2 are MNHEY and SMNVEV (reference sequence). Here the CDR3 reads CASSSYIRTSGRWIPGELFF. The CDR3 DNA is TGTGCCAGCAGTTCTTACATCCGGACTAGCGGGAGATGGATACCCGGGGAGCTGTTTTTT.

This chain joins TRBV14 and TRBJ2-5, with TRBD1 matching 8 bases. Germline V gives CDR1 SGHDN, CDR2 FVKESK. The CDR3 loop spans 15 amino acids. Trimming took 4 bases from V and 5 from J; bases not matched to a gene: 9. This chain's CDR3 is CASSRDRTLRETQYF. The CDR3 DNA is TGTGCCAGCAGCCGGGACAGGACCCTAAGGGAGACCCAGTACTTC.

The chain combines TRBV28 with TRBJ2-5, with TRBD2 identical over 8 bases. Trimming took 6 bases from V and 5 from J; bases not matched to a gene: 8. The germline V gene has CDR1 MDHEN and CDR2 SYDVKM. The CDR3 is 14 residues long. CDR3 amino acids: CASRKGLVRETQYF. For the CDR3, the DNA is TGTGCCAGCAGAAAGGGACTAGTGCGGGAGACCCAGTACTTC.

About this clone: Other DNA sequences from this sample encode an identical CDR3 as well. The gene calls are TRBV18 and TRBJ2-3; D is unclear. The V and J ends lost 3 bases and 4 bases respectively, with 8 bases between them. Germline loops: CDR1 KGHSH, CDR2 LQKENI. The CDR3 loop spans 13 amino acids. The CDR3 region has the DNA TGTGCCAGCTCACCCCCAGGCGCAGATACGCAGTATTTT. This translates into CASSPPGADTQYF.

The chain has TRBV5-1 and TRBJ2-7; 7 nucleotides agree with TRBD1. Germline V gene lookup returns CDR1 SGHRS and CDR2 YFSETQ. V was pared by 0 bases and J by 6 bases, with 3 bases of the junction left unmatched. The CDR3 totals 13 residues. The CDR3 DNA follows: TGCGCCAGCAGCTTGGGTGCAGGGGGCGAGCAGTACTTC. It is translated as CASSLGAGGEQYF. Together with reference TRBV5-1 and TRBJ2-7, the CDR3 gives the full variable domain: KAGVTQTPRYLIKTRGQQVTLSCSPISGHRSVSWYQQTPGQGLQFLFEYFSETQRNKGNFPGRFSGRQFSNSRSEMNVSTLELGDSALYLCASSLGAGGEQYFGPGTRLTVT.

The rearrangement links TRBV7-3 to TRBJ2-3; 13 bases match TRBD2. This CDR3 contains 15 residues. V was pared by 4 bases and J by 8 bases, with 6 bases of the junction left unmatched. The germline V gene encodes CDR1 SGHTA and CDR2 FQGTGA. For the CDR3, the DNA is TGTGCCAGCAGCTGGACTAGCGGGAGCGTCGGTACGCAGTATTTT. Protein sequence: CASSWTSGSVGTQYF.

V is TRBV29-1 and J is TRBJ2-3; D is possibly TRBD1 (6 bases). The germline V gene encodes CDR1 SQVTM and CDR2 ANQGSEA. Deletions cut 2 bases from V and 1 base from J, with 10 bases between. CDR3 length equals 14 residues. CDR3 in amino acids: CSVEKAGGTDTQYF. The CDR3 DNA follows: TGCAGCGTTGAAAAGGCAGGGGGCACAGATACGCAGTATTTT.

The CDR3 protein is CASSQADRAYEQYF. The CDR3 coding sequence is TGTGCCAGCAGCCAAGCGGACAGGGCCTACGAGCAGTACTTC. The chain carries TRBV3-1 (or the pseudogene TRBV3-2) and TRBJ2-7, with 8 nucleotides matching TRBD1. The J segment lost 2 bases and the V segment lost 1 base, leaving 1 base of the junction unmatched. Germline assignment: CDR1 LGHDT and CDR2 YNNKEL (reference sequence). The CDR3 spans 14 residues.

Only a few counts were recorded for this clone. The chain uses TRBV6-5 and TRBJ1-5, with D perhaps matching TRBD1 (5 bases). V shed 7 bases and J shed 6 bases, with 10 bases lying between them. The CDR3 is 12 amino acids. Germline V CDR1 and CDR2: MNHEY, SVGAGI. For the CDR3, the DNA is TGTGCCAGCACCTCCGGGGGTCAGCCCCAGCATTTT. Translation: CASTSGGQPQHF.

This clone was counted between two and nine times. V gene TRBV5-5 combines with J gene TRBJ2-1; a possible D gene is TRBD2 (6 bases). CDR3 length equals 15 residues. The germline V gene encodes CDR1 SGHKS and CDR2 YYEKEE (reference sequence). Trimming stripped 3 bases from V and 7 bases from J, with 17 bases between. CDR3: CASSSPLGGANEQFF. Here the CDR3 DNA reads TGTGCCAGCAGCTCCCCCCTGGGAGGAGCGAATGAGCAGTTCTTC.

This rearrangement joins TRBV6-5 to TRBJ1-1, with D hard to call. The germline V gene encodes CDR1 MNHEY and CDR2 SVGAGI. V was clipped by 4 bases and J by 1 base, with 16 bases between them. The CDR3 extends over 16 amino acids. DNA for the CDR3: TGTGCCAGCAGTTTCTCGGGTGTGCGGGGGAACACTGAAGCTTTCTTT. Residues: CASSFSGVRGNTEAFF.

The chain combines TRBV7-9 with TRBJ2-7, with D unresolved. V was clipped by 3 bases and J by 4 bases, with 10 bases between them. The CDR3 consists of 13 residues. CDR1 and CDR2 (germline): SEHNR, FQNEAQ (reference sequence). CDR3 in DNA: TGTGCCAGCAGCTTCGGGTTACTATACGAGCAGTACTTC. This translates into CASSFGLLYEQYF. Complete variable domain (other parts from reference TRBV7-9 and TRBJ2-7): DTGVSQNPRHKITKRGQNVTFRCDPISEHNRLYWYRQTLGQGPEFLTYFQNEAQLEKSRLLSDRFSAERPKGSFSTLEIQRTEQGDSAMYLCASSFGLLYEQYFGPGTRLTVT.

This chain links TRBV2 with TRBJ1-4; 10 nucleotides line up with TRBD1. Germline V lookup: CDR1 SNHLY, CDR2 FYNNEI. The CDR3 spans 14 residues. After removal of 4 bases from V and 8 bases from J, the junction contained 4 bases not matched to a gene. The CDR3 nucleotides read TGTGCCAGCAGTGCCGACAGGGGGCCCGAAAAACTGTTTTTT. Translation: CASSADRGPEKLFF. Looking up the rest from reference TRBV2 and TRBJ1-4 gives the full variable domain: EPEVTQTPSHQVTQMGQEVILRCVPISNHLYFYWYRQILGQKVEFLVSFYNNEISEKSEIFDDQFSVERPDGSNFTLKIRSTKLEDSAMYFCASSADRGPEKLFFGSGTQLSVL.

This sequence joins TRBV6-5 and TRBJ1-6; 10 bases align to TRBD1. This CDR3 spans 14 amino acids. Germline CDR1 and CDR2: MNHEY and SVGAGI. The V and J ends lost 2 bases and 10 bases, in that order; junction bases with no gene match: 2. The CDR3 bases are TGTGCCAGCAGTTACGGACAGGGGGGATCACCCCTCCACTTT. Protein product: CASSYGQGGSPLHF.

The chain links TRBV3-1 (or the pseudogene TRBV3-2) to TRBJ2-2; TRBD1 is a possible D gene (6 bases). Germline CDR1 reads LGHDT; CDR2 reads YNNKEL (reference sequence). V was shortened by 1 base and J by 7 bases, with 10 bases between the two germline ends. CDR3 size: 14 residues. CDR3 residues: CASSQGGHGGELFF. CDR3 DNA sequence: TGTGCCAGCAGCCAAGGGGGGCACGGCGGGGAGCTGTTTTTT.

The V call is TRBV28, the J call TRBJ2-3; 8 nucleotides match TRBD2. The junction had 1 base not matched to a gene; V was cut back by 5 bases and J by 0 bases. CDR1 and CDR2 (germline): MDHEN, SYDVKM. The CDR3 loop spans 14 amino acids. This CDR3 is CASSRGGSTDTQYF. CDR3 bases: TGTGCCAGCAGTCGGGGGGGCAGCACAGATACGCAGTATTTT.

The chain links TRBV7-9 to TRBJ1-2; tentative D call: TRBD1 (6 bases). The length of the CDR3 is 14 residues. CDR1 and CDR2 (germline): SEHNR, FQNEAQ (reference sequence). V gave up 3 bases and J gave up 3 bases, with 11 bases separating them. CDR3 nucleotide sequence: TGTGCCAGCAGCTTTGCCGGGACACACTATGGCTACACCTTC. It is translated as CASSFAGTHYGYTF.